This T cell receptor beta chain was captured in a study of CD8 T cells in ankylosing spondylitis. Notes on the study in general: The authors found the disease-linked clones to be CD8+ and relatively rare in peripheral blood. Within matched ankylosing spondylitis synovial fluid, disease-linked clones were reportedly significantly enriched. What appeared characteristic of ankylosing spondylitis blood was a TCR beta motif of fewer than ten highly homologous variants. A number of the motif variants had already been described in reactive arthritis synovial fluid and blood.

Each CDR3 protein gets one entry after TCRdb re-called the 5' RACE reads with MiXCR. The table shows tens of thousands of distinct CDR3 sequences, with around 25% occurring only once. Points on this clonotype: Its target is not known.

The CDR3 sequence is 15 residues long. Germline values: CDR1 DFQATT, CDR2 SNEGSKA (reference sequence). V lost 6 bases and J lost 1, with 17 bases in between. The J gene is TRBJ2-3, the V gene TRBV20-1, with D possibly being TRBD2 (6 bases). This TCR was sampled from a male donor with ankylosing spondylitis or in good health (not recorded which). Input material: blood, either unsorted or a sorted T cell fraction (not recorded which). Here the CDR3 DNA reads TGCAGTGCCACCTCTTCGGCTAGCGGCACAGATACGCAGTATTTT. Translated: CSATSSASGTDTQYF.